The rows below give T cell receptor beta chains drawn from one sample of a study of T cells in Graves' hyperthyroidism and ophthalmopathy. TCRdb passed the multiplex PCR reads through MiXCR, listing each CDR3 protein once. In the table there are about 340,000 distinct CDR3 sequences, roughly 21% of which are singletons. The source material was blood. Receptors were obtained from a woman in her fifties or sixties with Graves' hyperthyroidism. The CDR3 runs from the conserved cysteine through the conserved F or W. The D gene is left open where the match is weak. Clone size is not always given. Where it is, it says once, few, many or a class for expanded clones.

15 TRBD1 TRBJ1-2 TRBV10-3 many CAIRRTGTGRTGYTF TGTGCCATCAGGCGGACCGGGACAGGGAGGACTGGCTACACCTTC
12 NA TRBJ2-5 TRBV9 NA CASSAGVGTQYF TGTGCCAGCAGCGCAGGGGTCGGGACCCAGTACTTC
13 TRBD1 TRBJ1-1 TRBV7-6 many CASSLGQGEGAFF TGTGCCAGCAGCCTCGGACAGGGAGAGGGAGCTTTCTTT
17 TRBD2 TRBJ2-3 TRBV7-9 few CASSRLAGGASTDTQYF TGTGCCAGCAGCAGACTAGCGGGGGGCGCTAGCACAGATACGCAGTATTTT
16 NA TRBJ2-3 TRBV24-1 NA CATSDIRGTVPDTQYF TGTGCCACCAGTGATATTCGGGGTACAGTCCCAGATACGCAGTATTTT
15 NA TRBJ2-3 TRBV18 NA CASSPSSGSTDTQYF TGTGCCAGCTCACCATCAAGCGGCTCAACAGATACGCAGTATTTT
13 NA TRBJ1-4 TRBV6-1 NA CAIRAPAGEKLFF TGTGCCATAAGGGCCCCCGCGGGTGAAAAACTGTTTTTT
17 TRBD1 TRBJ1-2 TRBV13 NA CASSLAGQGAQKDGYTF TGTGCCAGCAGCTTAGCGGGACAGGGGGCGCAAAAAGATGGCTACACCTTC
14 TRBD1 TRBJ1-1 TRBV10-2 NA CASSGTGRSTEAFF TGCGCCAGCAGTGGGACAGGGAGGAGCACTGAAGCTTTCTTT
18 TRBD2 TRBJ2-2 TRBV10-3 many CAISESKRGGFQTGELFF TGTGCCATCAGTGAGTCGAAGCGGGGGGGCTTTCAAACCGGGGAGCTGTTTTTT
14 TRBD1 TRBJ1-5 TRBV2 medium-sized CASSSGQGYQPQHF TGTGCCAGCAGTTCGGGACAGGGCTATCAGCCCCAGCATTTT
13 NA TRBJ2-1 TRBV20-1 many CSARGQGYNEQFF TGCAGTGCTAGAGGCCAGGGTTACAATGAGCAGTTCTTC
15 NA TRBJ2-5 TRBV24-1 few CATSDFRDIQETQYF TGTGCCACCAGTGATTTCCGGGACATCCAAGAGACCCAGTACTTC
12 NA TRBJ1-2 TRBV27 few CASTSGYEGYTF TGTGCCAGCACGTCAGGGTATGAGGGCTACACCTTC
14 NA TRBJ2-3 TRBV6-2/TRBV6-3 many CASTANYHTDTQYF TGTGCCAGCACCGCGAACTATCACACAGATACGCAGTATTTT
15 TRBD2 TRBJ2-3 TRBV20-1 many CSASEPLAGSYTQYF TGCAGTGCTAGTGAGCCACTAGCGGGGAGTTATACGCAGTATTTT
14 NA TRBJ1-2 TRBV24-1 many CATSDGPGSWGYTF TGTGCCACCAGTGATGGGCCAGGGTCTTGGGGCTACACCTTC
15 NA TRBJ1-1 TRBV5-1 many CASSLADGMNTEAFF TGCGCCAGCAGCTTGGCAGACGGTATGAACACTGAAGCTTTCTTT
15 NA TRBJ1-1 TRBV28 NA CASSLTRAWNTEAFF TGTGCCAGCAGTTTAACCAGGGCATGGAACACTGAAGCTTTCTTT
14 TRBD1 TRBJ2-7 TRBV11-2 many CASSPTTGAYEQYF TGTGCCAGCAGCCCAACAACAGGGGCCTACGAGCAGTACTTC
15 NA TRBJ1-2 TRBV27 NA CASSLENRLWDGYTF TGTGCCAGCAGTTTAGAGAACCGCTTGTGGGATGGCTACACCTTC
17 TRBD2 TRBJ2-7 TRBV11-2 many CASSSPATSGSPYEQYF TGTGCCAGCAGCTCACCTGCGACTAGCGGGAGCCCCTACGAGCAGTACTTC
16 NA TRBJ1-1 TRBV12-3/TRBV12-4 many CASSLGRYRQNTEAFF TGTGCCAGCAGTTTAGGGCGCTATCGCCAGAACACTGAAGCTTTCTTT
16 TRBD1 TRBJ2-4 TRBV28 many CASSPWDSVIKNIQYF TGTGCCAGCAGTCCGTGGGACAGCGTAATCAAAAACATTCAGTACTTC
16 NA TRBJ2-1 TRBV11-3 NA CASSSRDASSYNEQFF TGTGCCAGCAGTTCCCGTGACGCGAGCTCCTACAATGAGCAGTTCTTC
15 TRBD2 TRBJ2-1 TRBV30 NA CAWSYAGGVGNEQFF TGTGCCTGGAGTTATGCGGGAGGGGTCGGCAATGAGCAGTTCTTC
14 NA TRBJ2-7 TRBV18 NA CASSLRDEPYEQYF TGTGCCAGCTCACTTAGGGACGAACCCTACGAGCAGTACTTC
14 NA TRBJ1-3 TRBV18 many CASSPPVISNTIYF TGTGCCAGCTCACCACCGGTCATTTCAAACACCATATATTTT
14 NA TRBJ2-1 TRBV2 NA CASSVGQSYNEQFF TGTGCCAGCAGTGTAGGACAGTCCTACAATGAGCAGTTCTTC
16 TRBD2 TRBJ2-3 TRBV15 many CATSRGTSGTTDTQYF TGTGCCACCAGCAGGGGGACTAGCGGTACCACAGATACGCAGTATTTT
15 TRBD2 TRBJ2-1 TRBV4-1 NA CASSQEVSGGDEQFF TGTGCCAGCAGCCAAGAAGTCTCGGGGGGGGACGAGCAGTTCTTC
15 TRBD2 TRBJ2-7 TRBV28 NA CASSFSTSGRREQYF TGTGCCAGCAGTTTCTCGACTAGCGGGAGACGCGAGCAGTACTTC
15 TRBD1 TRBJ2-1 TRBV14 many CASSRGGQAYNEQFF TGTGCCAGCAGCCGAGGGGGACAGGCCTACAATGAGCAGTTCTTC
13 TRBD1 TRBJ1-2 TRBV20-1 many CSAGQGANYGYTF TGCAGTGCTGGACAGGGGGCCAACTATGGCTACACCTTC
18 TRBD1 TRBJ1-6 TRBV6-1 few CASSEAGTGGSGGSPLHF TGTGCCAGCAGTGAAGCAGGGACAGGGGGCTCTGGGGGTTCACCCCTCCACTTT
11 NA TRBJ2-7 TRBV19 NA CASSLPYEQYF TGTGCCAGTAGTCTTCCATACGAGCAGTACTTC
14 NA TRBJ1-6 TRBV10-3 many CAISESGAHSPLHF TGTGCCATCAGTGAGTCGGGGGCCCATTCACCCCTCCACTTT
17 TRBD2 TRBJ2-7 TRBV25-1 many CASSEPDQAGVTGEQYF TGTGCCAGCAGTGAACCCGACCAAGCGGGAGTGACTGGTGAGCAGTACTTC
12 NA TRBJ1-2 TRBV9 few CAIPDWFYGYTF TGTGCCATTCCGGACTGGTTCTATGGCTACACCTTC
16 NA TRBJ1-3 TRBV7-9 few CASSSGSVFSGNTIYF TGTGCCAGCAGCTCAGGCTCCGTCTTCTCTGGAAACACCATATATTTT
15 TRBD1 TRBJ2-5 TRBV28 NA CASSGGTGLVETQYF TGTGCCAGCAGCGGCGGGACAGGGTTAGTGGAGACCCAGTACTTC
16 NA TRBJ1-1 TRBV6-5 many CASSYSTPSLSEIAFF TGTGCCAGCAGTTACTCGACCCCCAGCTTAAGCGAAATAGCTTTCTTT
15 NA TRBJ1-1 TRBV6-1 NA CASTALRPLGTEAFF TGTGCCAGCACCGCCCTTCGGCCCCTGGGGACTGAAGCTTTCTTT
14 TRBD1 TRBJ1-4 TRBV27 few CASADRGGNEKLFF TGTGCCAGCGCCGACAGGGGTGGTAATGAAAAACTGTTTTTT
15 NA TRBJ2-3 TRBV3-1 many CASSQDPNRLDTQYF TGTGCCAGCAGCCAAGATCCGAATAGGTTAGATACGCAGTATTTT